This T cell receptor beta chain was sequenced during a study of tissue T cells after allogeneic stem cell transplantation. Study-wide findings and caveats: Across patients, clones rarely overlapped, yet motif clusters were shared tissue-specifically. Blood and spleen captured only part of the tissue TCR repertoire.

This clone has a single count. Its specificity is unknown. Steroid-refractory graft-versus-host disease after allogeneic hematopoietic cell transplant qualified adults for prospective research-autopsy enrollment. Here immunoSEQ multiplex PCR was the method, and the copy in TCRdb shows in-frame clones only, minus some. The data contain approximately 820 clones, over 35% of them singletons. Germline loops: CDR1 SEHNR, CDR2 FQNEAQ (reference sequence). J lost 1 base, V lost 4 bases, and 6 bases had no gene match. The CDR3 is 17 amino acids. The clonotype originates from a female patient between 40 and 75 years old with steroid-refractory graft-versus-host disease after an allogeneic stem cell transplant. Some T cells could come from the graft donor. The chain uses TRBV7-9 and TRBJ2-3, with TRBD2 matching over 12 bases. The starting material was kidney tissue, obtained at autopsy. CDR3 in DNA: TGTGCCAGCAGCTCCCCACGGACTAGCGGGGGCACAGATACGCAGTATTTT. Amino acids: CASSSPRTSGGTDTQYF.